This T cell receptor beta chain was profiled in a study of Ad26.COV2.S vaccination and SARS-CoV-2 variants. General study points: Similar non-spike TCR breadth was observed in recipients of vaccine and of placebo. Responses of spike-specific T cells (both CD8+ and CD4+) reportedly showed substantial breadth after vaccination.

A note on this clone: The target antigen is unknown.

Libraries were prepared by immunoSEQ multiplex PCR; TCRdb keeps only in-frame clonotypes and omits some of them. This table has some 320,000 clones, about 86% appearing once. As for treatment: some 20 received Ad26.COV2.S at low or high dose, single or two shots; a few received placebo; per-sample allocation not given. The study sampled participants on day 63 after the first vaccine or placebo injection. The origin of this receptor is a person between 18 and 65 years old who received the Ad26.COV2.S COVID-19 vaccine or a placebo. The material sequenced was peripheral blood, taken in a trial of Ad26.COV2.S vaccine versus placebo.

CDR3 sequence reads: CASGDSNSPLHF. The CDR3, as DNA: TGCGCCAGCGGGGACAGTAATTCACCCCTCCACTTT. The chain couples TRBV5-1 to TRBJ1-6; 7 nucleotides line up with TRBD1. CDR1 and CDR2 from the germline V gene are SGHRS and YFSETQ. CDR3 length equals 12 residues. V shed 7 bases and J 6 bases; nucleotides not matched to a gene: 1.